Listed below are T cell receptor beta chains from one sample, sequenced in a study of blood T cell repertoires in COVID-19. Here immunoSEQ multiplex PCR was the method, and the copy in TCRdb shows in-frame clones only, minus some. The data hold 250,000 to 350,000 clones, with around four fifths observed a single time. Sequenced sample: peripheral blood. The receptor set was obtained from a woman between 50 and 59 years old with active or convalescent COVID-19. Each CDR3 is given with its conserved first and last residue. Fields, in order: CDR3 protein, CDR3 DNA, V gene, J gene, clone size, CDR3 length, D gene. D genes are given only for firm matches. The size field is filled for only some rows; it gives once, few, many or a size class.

CASSNRLSGTDNEQFF	TGTGCCAGCAGCAACCGGCTTAGCGGGACTGACAATGAGCAGTTCTTC	TRBV7-9	TRBJ2-1	-	16	TRBD2
CSASRTSDSGQYF	TGCAGTGCTAGTCGGACTAGCGACTCGGGGCAGTACTTC	TRBV20-1	TRBJ2-7	-	13	TRBD2
CASSGQGIVEAFF	TGTGCCAGCTCTGGACAGGGGATAGTTGAAGCTTTCTTT	TRBV18	TRBJ1-1	few	13	TRBD1
CASSLYRGRGTEAFF	TGTGCCAGCAGCTTGTACAGGGGACGGGGCACTGAAGCTTTCTTT	TRBV5-6	TRBJ1-1	-	15	TRBD1
CASSPRTGLGSGANVLTF	TGTGCCAGCAGCCCGCGGACAGGGCTCGGCTCTGGGGCCAACGTCCTGACTTTC	TRBV14	TRBJ2-6	-	18	TRBD1
CAWSVGAGGPSNQPQHF	TGTGCCTGGAGTGTAGGTGCGGGGGGCCCTAGCAATCAGCCCCAGCATTTT	TRBV30	TRBJ1-5	-	17	-
CASSQDRASGKNYNEQFF	TGTGCCAGCAGCCAAGATCGGGCTAGCGGGAAAAACTACAATGAGCAGTTCTTC	TRBV3-1/TRBV3-2	TRBJ2-1	-	18	TRBD2
CASSWRASGNAGELFF	TGTGCCAGCAGCTGGCGGGCCAGCGGGAATGCCGGGGAGCTGTTTTTT	TRBV6-2/TRBV6-3	TRBJ2-2	-	16	TRBD2
CASSLGGQGGEKLFF	TGTGCCAGCAGCTTAGGAGGACAGGGAGGGGAAAAACTGTTTTTT	TRBV7-9	TRBJ1-4	-	15	TRBD1
CASSVESYPGEQFF	TGTGCCAGCAGCGTAGAATCTTATCCCGGTGAGCAGTTCTTC	TRBV9	TRBJ2-1	-	14	-
CASSIMRDSYNSPLHF	TGTGCCAGTAGTATAATGAGGGACTCCTATAATTCACCCCTCCACTTT	TRBV19	TRBJ1-6	few	16	-
CASSFFPRTREGYGYTF	TGTGCCAGCAGTTTCTTTCCCCGGACACGGGAGGGCTATGGCTACACCTTC	TRBV28	TRBJ1-2	once	17	-
CASSPGNTIYF	TGTGCCAGCTCTCCTGGAAACACCATATATTTT	TRBV3-1/TRBV3-2	TRBJ1-3	-	11	-
CASSREGGPLSYEQYF	TGTGCCAGCAGCAGGGAGGGGGGCCCTCTCTCCTACGAGCAGTACTTC	TRBV5-5	TRBJ2-7	few	16	-
CASSSGLGQAPTDTQYF	TGTGCCAGCAGCTCAGGTCTGGGGCAGGCTCCCACAGATACGCAGTATTTT	TRBV7-8	TRBJ2-3	-	17	-
CAISGGLYGYTF	TGTGCCATCAGTGGGGGGCTCTATGGCTACACCTTC	TRBV10-3	TRBJ1-2	-	12	-
CASSMGQTNSPLHF	TGTGCCAGCAGTATGGGACAGACTAATTCACCCCTCCACTTT	TRBV28	TRBJ1-6	-	14	TRBD1
CASSFQQGTEQFF	TGTGCCAGCAGCTTCCAACAGGGTACTGAGCAGTTCTTC	TRBV7-3	TRBJ2-1	-	13	-
CASSLPAVTDTQYF	TGTGCCAGCAGCTTACCGGCGGTCACAGATACGCAGTATTTT	TRBV7-8	TRBJ2-3	-	14	-
CASSDRDYNEQFF	TGTGCCAGCAGTGACAGGGACTACAATGAGCAGTTCTTC	TRBV5-4	TRBJ2-1	-	13	TRBD1
CASSQDSFSSYEQYF	TGTGCCAGCAGCCAAGATTCCTTTAGCTCCTACGAGCAGTACTTC	TRBV3-1/TRBV3-2	TRBJ2-7	few	15	-
CASRSLLEGETQYF	TGTGCCAGTAGGTCCCTCTTGGAGGGAGAGACCCAGTACTTC	TRBV19	TRBJ2-5	-	14	-
CASSRQGGSEAFF	TGTGCCAGCAGCCGACAGGGGGGCTCTGAAGCTTTCTTT	TRBV7-9	TRBJ1-1	-	13	TRBD1
CASSVETSGNTIYF	TGTGCCAGCAGCGTAGAGACTTCTGGAAACACCATATATTTT	TRBV9	TRBJ1-3	once	14	-
CSVATGGVAGELFF	TGCAGCGTGGCGACAGGGGGAGTCGCCGGGGAGCTGTTTTTT	TRBV29-1	TRBJ2-2	-	14	TRBD1
CASSPLSGWPYEQYF	TGCGCCAGCAGCCCCCTTAGCGGTTGGCCCTACGAGCAGTACTTC	TRBV5-1	TRBJ2-7	once	15	-
CASSSYRDRDSPTYGYTF	TGTGCCAGTAGTTCATACCGGGACAGGGATTCTCCGACGTATGGCTACACCTTC	TRBV19	TRBJ1-2	-	18	TRBD1
CASRTSGSFLPFF	TGTGCCAGCAGGACTAGCGGGAGCTTTCTGCCGTTCTTC	TRBV27	TRBJ2-1	few	13	TRBD2